The next 26 T cell receptor beta chains were all read from a single sample in a study of graft-versus-host responses after intestinal transplantation. This table comes from immunoSEQ multiplex PCR, and its TCRdb copy is limited to in-frame clones, with some not included. The table lists about 94,000 clones, about 91% of them singletons. No cognate antigen is known for these TCRs. Sequencing was performed on unstimulated CD8+ T cells sorted from spleen or lymph node cells, taken before intestinal transplant. All receptors come from a human donor who received an intestinal transplant.

The chain has TRBV6-4 and TRBJ2-5; D is perhaps TRBD1 (6 bases). Germline CDR1 MRHNA, CDR2 SNTAGT. The CDR3 spans 13 residues. V lost 6 bases and J 4 bases, leaving 12 bases between the germline ends. This CDR3 is CASSRGLGETQYF. The CDR3 DNA reads TGTGCCAGCAGCAGGGGATTGGGAGAGACCCAGTACTTC.

This chain uses TRBV7-9 with TRBJ2-7, with TRBD2 identical over 8 bases. This CDR3 is built from 14 residues. Losses at the gene ends were 2 bases for V and 4 bases for J; bases not matched to a gene: 4. Germline V gene data show CDR1 as SEHNR and CDR2 as FQNEAQ (reference sequence). The CDR3 sequence: CASSLSGSGYEQYF. DNA for the CDR3: TGTGCCAGCAGCTTAAGCGGGAGTGGTTACGAGCAGTACTTC.

The V gene is TRBV6-5, the J gene TRBJ2-7; TRBD2 might be the D (6 bases). Germline V lookup: CDR1 MNHEY, CDR2 SVGAGI. This CDR3 has 14 residues. With 4 bases removed from V and 0 bases from J, the gap between germline ends came to 10 bases. Written as DNA, the CDR3 is TGTGCCAGCAGTTCGGGACTCGCCTCCTACGAGCAGTACTTC. Translated, it gives CASSSGLASYEQYF.

The chain couples TRBV4-1 to TRBJ2-7, with a weak D call TRBD2 (6 bases). The CDR3 has 14 amino acids. V lost 4 bases, J lost 2 bases, and 12 bases lay in between. Germline assignment: CDR1 MGHRA and CDR2 YSYEKL. The DNA of the CDR3 is TGCGCCAGCAGCCCGCGGGACGGTGCCTACGAGCAGTACTTC. Translated: CASSPRDGAYEQYF.

CDR3 sequence reads: CASSSVGGETEKLFF. The CDR3 DNA reads TGTGCCAGCAGTTCCGTTGGAGGGGAAACTGAAAAACTGTTTTTT. V is TRBV6-6 and J is TRBJ1-4; maybe TRBD1 (5 bases). The CDR3 totals 15 residues. From germline, CDR1 is MNHNY and CDR2 SVGAGI (reference sequence). The germline V and J ends were trimmed by 4 bases and 7 bases, with 16 bases remaining between them.

The chain links TRBV19 to TRBJ1-2; D is ambiguous. This CDR3 is 13 amino acids long. The V end lost 4 bases, the J end lost 2 bases, and 8 bases lay between the germline ends. Germline assignment: CDR1 LNHDA and CDR2 SQIVND (reference sequence). The CDR3 loop is CASSTTRNYGYTF. The CDR3 DNA follows: TGTGCCAGTAGTACAACGAGAAACTATGGCTACACCTTC.

The chain combines TRBV4-3 with TRBJ1-2; 9 nucleotides line up with TRBD1. This CDR3 contains 13 residues. The V gene end was trimmed by 0 bases and the J gene end by 12 bases; junction bases not matched to a gene: 5. Per the germline V gene, CDR1 is LGHNA and CDR2 is YSLEER. CDR3 DNA sequence: TGCGCCAGCAGCCAAGATGGGGACAGGGTTAACACCTTC. Its translation: CASSQDGDRVNTF.

The rearrangement joins TRBV27 to TRBJ2-1; 12 bases agree with TRBD1. The V segment lost 3 bases and the J segment 8 bases; nucleotides outside the gene matches: 8. CDR3 length: 16 residues. CDR1 is MNHEY, CDR2 SMNVEV, per germline (reference sequence). The CDR3 region is CASSFLGTGGFYEQFF. CDR3 bases: TGTGCCAGCAGTTTTTTGGGGACAGGGGGCTTTTATGAGCAGTTCTTC.

The V and J genes are TRBV4-3 and TRBJ1-5; maybe TRBD1 (6 bases). CDR1 is LGHNA, CDR2 YSLEER, per germline. V was trimmed by 0 bases and J by 2 bases, leaving 8 bases between them. The CDR3 extends over 15 amino acids. The CDR3 is CASSQDKGGNQPQHF. The DNA of the CDR3 is TGCGCCAGCAGCCAAGATAAGGGGGGCAATCAGCCCCAGCATTTT.

The V gene is TRBV7-7, the J gene TRBJ2-2; maybe TRBD1 (6 bases). CDR1 and CDR2 (germline): SSHAT, FNYEAQ (reference sequence). This CDR3 has 14 residues. The V end was cut by 4 bases, the J end by 8 bases, with 14 bases between. CDR3 sequence reads: CASSSRLGTGELFF. The CDR3 DNA reads TGTGCCAGCAGCTCCAGATTGGGGACAGGGGAGCTGTTTTTT.

The chain uses TRBV5-5 and TRBJ1-5; no firm D call. This CDR3 has 13 residues. Trimming removed 4 bases from V and 7 bases from J, with 12 bases in between. Germline assignment: CDR1 SGHKS and CDR2 YYEKEE (reference sequence). The CDR3 DNA reads as TGTGCCAGCAGCGGCGCCGCCGGGCAGCCCCAGCATTTT. Protein product: CASSGAAGQPQHF.

This chain uses TRBV19 with TRBJ1-1; possibly TRBD1 for D (6 bases). Germline V lookup: CDR1 LNHDA, CDR2 SQIVND (reference sequence). The V end was cut by 5 bases, the J end by 3 bases, with 16 bases between. This CDR3 spans 15 amino acids. The CDR3 loop reads CASSLHSGGYTEAFF. CDR3 DNA sequence: TGTGCCAGTAGTCTACATTCTGGGGGCTACACTGAAGCTTTCTTT.

The chain couples TRBV6-5 to TRBJ2-4; 9 bases map to TRBD1. The CDR3 covers 15 residues. The trim removed 5 bases at V and 3 bases at J, leaving 5 bases unmatched. The germline CDR1 and CDR2 sequences are MNHEY and SVGAGI. CDR3 in DNA: TGTGCCAGCAGTCCCGGGACAGGGAGCAAAAACATTCAGTACTTC. This sequence encodes CASSPGTGSKNIQYF.

This chain links TRBV7-9 with TRBJ2-7, with TRBD1 identical over 8 bases. V lost 5 bases, J lost 5 bases, and 14 bases stayed unmatched. There are 16 residues in the CDR3. Germline V gene data show CDR1 as SEHNR and CDR2 as FQNEAQ (reference sequence). As DNA, the CDR3 is TGTGCCAGCAGCCCGAGCCTACCCTGGACAGGGAACGAGCAGTACTTC. It codes for CASSPSLPWTGNEQYF.

The chain joins TRBV5-6 to TRBJ2-3; 9 nucleotides match TRBD1. V lost 4 bases to trimming and J lost 5 bases; unmatched junction nucleotides: 2. This CDR3 is built from 13 residues. The germline V gene has CDR1 SGHDT and CDR2 YYEEEE. Written as DNA, the CDR3 is TGTGCCAGCAGCACAGGGGGCGAAGATACGCAGTATTTT. Translation: CASSTGGEDTQYF.

A single count supports this clone. V and J are TRBV19 and TRBJ2-1; D perhaps matches TRBD2 (5 bases). The CDR3 is 15 amino acids. V was pared by 3 bases and J by 0 bases, with 9 bases between. Germline V lookup: CDR1 LNHDA, CDR2 SQIVND (reference sequence). The CDR3 spells CASSISRGSYNEQFF. The DNA of the CDR3 is TGTGCCAGTAGTATTTCCCGGGGCTCCTACAATGAGCAGTTCTTC.

This chain links TRBV6-5 with TRBJ2-3; tentative D call: TRBD2 (5 bases). V was clipped by 0 bases and J by 1 base, with 11 bases between them. Germline assignment: CDR1 MNHEY and CDR2 SVGAGI. CDR3 length: 16 residues. CDR3 loop: CASSYSTAGGTDTQYF. The CDR3 DNA follows: TGTGCCAGCAGTTACTCTACGGCCGGGGGCACAGATACGCAGTATTTT.

The chain couples TRBV11-1 to TRBJ2-1; D is ambiguous. The germline CDR1 and CDR2 sequences are SGHAT and FQDESV (reference sequence). The V and J ends lost 2 bases and 0 bases respectively, with 8 bases between them. CDR3 length equals 15 residues. The CDR3 DNA is TGTGCCAGCAGCTTAACCTCCAGCTCCTACAATGAGCAGTTCTTC. Amino acid sequence: CASSLTSSSYNEQFF.

V gene TRBV19 combines with J gene TRBJ2-2; the match to TRBD1 covers 12 bases. CDR3 length equals 16 residues. CDR1 LNHDA and CDR2 SQIVND come from the germline V gene (reference sequence). V lost 5 bases and J lost 5; bases outside the gene matches: 6. The CDR3 reads CASSLGQGAGTGELFF. The DNA for the CDR3 is TGTGCCAGTAGTTTGGGACAGGGGGCTGGTACCGGGGAGCTGTTTTTT.

This chain uses TRBV5-4 with TRBJ2-1, with 8 bases lining up with TRBD2. CDR1 and CDR2 from the germline V gene are SGHNT and YYREEE (reference sequence). The CDR3 runs 14 residues. J gave up 7 bases and V 2 bases, and 5 bases lay outside the gene matches. The CDR3: CASSFSGTRNEQFF. The CDR3 DNA follows: TGTGCCAGCAGCTTTAGCGGGACTAGGAATGAGCAGTTCTTC. The complete variable domain, with remaining parts taken from reference TRBV5-4 and TRBJ2-1, reads ETGVTQSPTHLIKTRGQQVTLRCSSQSGHNTVSWYQQALGQGPQFIFQYYREEENGRGNFPPRFSGLQFPNYSSELNVNALELDDSALYLCASSFSGTRNEQFFGPGTRLTVL.

The gene calls are TRBV27 and TRBJ2-7; possible D gene TRBD1, 5 bases. CDR3 size: 15 residues. The germline V and J ends were trimmed by 4 bases and 2 bases, with 15 bases remaining between them. Germline-derived CDR1 and CDR2 are MNHEY and SMNVEV (reference sequence). CDR3 region: CASSWGDSPAYEQYF. The CDR3 nucleotides are TGTGCCAGCAGTTGGGGCGACAGTCCGGCCTACGAGCAGTACTTC.

The chain couples TRBV7-9 to TRBJ1-2; TRBD1 aligns across 8 bases. This CDR3 comprises 15 residues. Germline CDR1 reads SEHNR; CDR2 reads FQNEAQ (reference sequence). J was trimmed by 4 bases and V by 4 bases; bases with no gene match: 8. The CDR3 coding sequence is TGTGCCAGCAGCTCCTCCAGGGGGCCTTTCTATGGCTACACCTTC. This codes for CASSSSRGPFYGYTF.

The sample holds a few counts of this clone. The rearrangement links TRBV6-1 to TRBJ2-3; D is unclear. The CDR3 has 12 amino acids. CDR1 MNHNS and CDR2 SASEGT come from the germline V gene. V shed 3 bases and J shed 1 base, with 2 bases lying between them. CDR3 nucleotides: TGTGCCAGCAGTGACGGCACAGATACGCAGTATTTT. Its protein product is CASSDGTDTQYF.

V is TRBV4-1 and J is TRBJ2-2; D may be TRBD2 (6 bases). Germline loops: CDR1 MGHRA, CDR2 YSYEKL. This CDR3 has 14 amino acids. Trimming removed 5 bases from V and 6 bases from J, with 13 bases in between. CDR3 nucleotides: TGCGCCAGCAGCTTGGCGGGAAGGGCCGGGGAGCTGTTTTTT. Protein: CASSLAGRAGELFF.

This chain joins TRBV30 and TRBJ1-2; no firm D call. Germline CDR1 and CDR2: GTSNPN and SVGIG (reference sequence). The CDR3 has 12 amino acids. V shed 4 bases and J shed 4 bases, with 10 bases lying between them. CDR3 region: CAWILGGYGYTF. In DNA form, the CDR3 reads TGTGCCTGGATACTGGGAGGCTATGGCTACACCTTC.

This chain uses TRBV28 with TRBJ1-1, with D maybe TRBD1 (6 bases). CDR3 size: 17 residues. Germline CDR1 MDHEN, CDR2 SYDVKM. The germline V and J ends were trimmed by 3 bases and 6 bases, with 23 bases remaining between them. DNA for the CDR3: TGTGCCAGCAGTTTCGGCCCCGACGGACAGAGGGGCGCTGAAGCTTTCTTT. Protein product: CASSFGPDGQRGAEAFF.